Listed here are 25 T cell receptor beta chains from one sample, sequenced in a study of shared clonotypes between healthy human individuals. Sequencing was performed with immunoSEQ multiplex PCR; in TCRdb, only in-frame clones are kept and a portion is missing. Of under 600,000 clones in the sample, more than 95% were seen once. The sequencing input was naive CD4+ T cells sorted from blood. Subset defined: CD45RA+ positively selected. Receptors were obtained from a woman aged 25 to 39 in good health.

The chain combines TRBV25-1 with TRBJ1-2; D ambiguous. V was clipped by 6 bases and J by 6 bases, with 11 bases between them. The germline gives CDR1 MGHDK, CDR2 SYGVNS. The CDR3 has 12 residues. CDR3 region: CASSQGGNGYTF. In DNA form, the CDR3 reads TGTGCCAGCAGCCAAGGAGGGAATGGCTACACCTTC.

This chain joins TRBV10-2 and TRBJ1-5, with D tentatively TRBD1 (5 bases). CDR1 WSHSY and CDR2 SAAADI come from the germline V gene. This CDR3 spans 15 amino acids. With 5 bases removed from V and 3 bases from J, the gap between germline ends came to 14 bases. CDR3 amino acids: CASSLQGNYNQPQHF. The CDR3 DNA is TGCGCCAGCAGTCTGCAGGGAAACTACAATCAGCCCCAGCATTTT.

The V and J genes are TRBV19 and TRBJ2-1; TRBD1 matches 8 bases. The junction had 13 bases not matched to a gene; V was cut back by 10 bases and J by 8 bases. CDR3 length equals 14 residues. Germline-derived CDR1 and CDR2 are LNHDA and SQIVND (reference sequence). The CDR3 is CATSTQGAEDEQFF. CDR3 nucleotide sequence: TGTGCCACCTCTACGCAGGGGGCGGAGGATGAGCAGTTCTTC.

This chain connects TRBV5-1 to TRBJ1-1; the D gene is possibly TRBD1 (6 bases). Trimming cost V 1 base and J 1 base, with 8 bases left between them. Germline V gives CDR1 SGHRS, CDR2 YFSETQ. The CDR3 extends over 14 amino acids. CDR3 residues: CASSLTTGNTEAFF. The CDR3 nucleotides read TGCGCCAGCAGCTTGACGACAGGGAACACTGAAGCTTTCTTT.

This clone was counted only a few times. The chain combines TRBV2 with TRBJ1-2; 7 nucleotides line up with TRBD1. V was pared by 6 bases and J by 5 bases, with 9 bases of the junction left unmatched. CDR3 size: 14 residues. Germline V CDR1 and CDR2: SNHLY, FYNNEI. CDR3: CASRPRGDTYGYTF. CDR3 in DNA: TGTGCCAGCAGGCCCAGGGGGGACACTTATGGCTACACCTTC.

CDR3 in DNA: TGCGCCAGCAGCTTGGAAGGGGGAGGCTACACCTTC. Amino acids: CASSLEGGGYTF. The chain carries TRBV5-1 and TRBJ1-2, with a weak D call TRBD1 (6 bases). Germline lookup yields CDR1 SGHRS and CDR2 YFSETQ. With 0 bases removed from V and 8 bases from J, the gap between germline ends came to 8 bases. The CDR3 covers 12 residues.

The rearrangement uses TRBV20-1 and TRBJ1-1, with D unresolved. This CDR3 has 11 amino acids. Trimming took 3 bases from V and 5 from J, leaving 7 bases between them. The germline V gene has CDR1 DFQATT and CDR2 SNEGSKA (reference sequence). CDR3 nucleotides: TGCAGTGCTAGTGTTGGGACTGAAGCTTTCTTT. It specifies CSASVGTEAFF.

Concerning this clone: Distinct nucleotide sequences in the sample also encode this CDR3. The CDR3 sequence: CASSLGAGQETQYF. CDR3 bases: TGTGCCAGCAGCTTAGGGGCCGGACAAGAGACCCAGTACTTC. V gene TRBV7-9 combines with J gene TRBJ2-5; D is unclear. The CDR3 has 14 amino acids. The V end was cut by 1 base, the J end by 2 bases, with 8 bases between. Per germline, CDR1 SEHNR and CDR2 FQNEAQ (reference sequence). The full variable domain, with the rest looked up from reference TRBV7-9 and TRBJ2-5, is DTGVSQNPRHKITKRGQNVTFRCDPISEHNRLYWYRQTLGQGPEFLTYFQNEAQLEKSRLLSDRFSAERPKGSFSTLEIQRTEQGDSAMYLCASSLGAGQETQYFGPGTRLLVL.

V and J are TRBV5-1 and TRBJ2-7, with D perhaps TRBD2 (5 bases). This CDR3 is built from 14 residues. Trimming removed 7 bases at V and 3 bases at J, with 17 bases between. The germline CDR1 and CDR2 sequences are SGHRS and YFSETQ. This CDR3 is CASRSTSSIYEQYF. The CDR3 coding sequence is TGCGCCAGCCGTTCCACTAGTTCGATCTACGAGCAGTACTTC.

The chain combines TRBV19 with TRBJ1-2; D remains unclear. The CDR3 contains 14 residues. Germline CDR1 reads LNHDA; CDR2 reads SQIVND (reference sequence). The V gene lost 3 bases and the J gene lost 6 bases, with 14 bases spanning the gap. This CDR3 reads CASSIDMEGDGYTF. CDR3 DNA sequence: TGTGCCAGTAGTATTGACATGGAGGGCGATGGCTACACCTTC.

The rearrangement joins TRBV27 to TRBJ2-7; D is possibly TRBD2 (6 bases). Looked up from germline, CDR1 is MNHEY and CDR2 is SMNVEV (reference sequence). V lost 5 bases and J lost 2, with 13 bases in between. The CDR3 totals 14 residues. The CDR3 nucleotides read TGTGCCAGCAGTGCCGCCGGGACTCCCTACGAGCAGTACTTC. This translates into CASSAAGTPYEQYF.

The chain combines TRBV6-4 with TRBJ2-2, with 12 bases identical to TRBD2. Trimming at V came to 6 bases and at J to 5 bases, leaving 7 bases not matched to a gene. The germline V gene has CDR1 MRHNA and CDR2 SNTAGT. The CDR3 runs to 16 residues. CDR3 nucleotide sequence: TGTGCCAGCAGCCCGACCGGACTAGCGGGAACCGGGGAGCTGTTTTTT. This sequence encodes CASSPTGLAGTGELFF.

V usage is TRBV7-9 and J usage is TRBJ2-1; 8 bases match TRBD2. The CDR3 extends over 12 amino acids. V was clipped by 5 bases and J by 8 bases; unmatched bases: 2. In germline, CDR1 is SEHNR, CDR2 FQNEAQ (reference sequence). The CDR3, as DNA: TGTGCCAGCAGCCCACTAGCGGATGAGCAGTTCTTC. Protein sequence: CASSPLADEQFF.

The chain links TRBV28 to TRBJ1-5; D gene ambiguous. V dropped 7 bases and J dropped 7 bases, with 17 bases sitting between them. The CDR3 is 14 amino acids. From germline, CDR1 is MDHEN and CDR2 SYDVKM. In nucleotides, the CDR3 is TGTGCCAGCAACTCTGGGCGAGTTAAGCAGCCCCAGCATTTT. Protein sequence: CASNSGRVKQPQHF.

The chain carries TRBV13 and TRBJ1-2, with D possibly TRBD1 on 6 matching bases. The V gene lost 5 bases and the J gene lost 5 bases, with 24 bases spanning the gap. The CDR3 spans 17 residues. Germline V gene data show CDR1 as PRHDT and CDR2 as FYEKMQ (reference sequence). CDR3 sequence: CASSLPPPGQLIYGYTF. The CDR3, as DNA: TGTGCCAGCAGCCTTCCCCCCCCGGGACAACTTATATATGGCTACACCTTC. The full variable domain, with the rest looked up from reference TRBV13 and TRBJ1-2, is AAGVIQSPRHLIKEKRETATLKCYPIPRHDTVYWYQQGPGQDPQFLISFYEKMQSDKGSIPDRFSAQQFSDYHSELNMSSLELGDSALYFCASSLPPPGQLIYGYTFGSGTRLTVV.

CDR3 region: CASSSRSATNEKLFF. The CDR3 DNA is TGTGCCAGCAGCTCCAGGTCTGCAACTAATGAAAAACTGTTTTTT. This sequence joins TRBV11-2 and TRBJ1-4; D not certain. The germline CDR1 and CDR2 sequences are SGHAT and FQNNGV. This CDR3 is built from 15 residues. Deletions cut 4 bases from V and 0 bases from J, with 9 bases between.

The V and J genes are TRBV19 and TRBJ2-7; 8 bases align to TRBD2. Germline CDR1 LNHDA, CDR2 SQIVND (reference sequence). This CDR3 is 14 amino acids long. The V gene end was trimmed by 7 bases and the J gene end by 1 base; junction bases not matched to a gene: 6. CDR3 loop: CASKASGSSYEQYF. The CDR3 coding sequence is TGTGCCAGTAAGGCGAGCGGGAGTTCCTACGAGCAGTACTTC.

With respect to this clone: The sample holds other DNA sequences that translate to the same CDR3. The chain employs TRBV9 and TRBJ1-1; TRBD1 is a possible D gene (5 bases). CDR1 is SGDLS, CDR2 YYNGEE, per germline. This CDR3 is built from 13 residues. V was trimmed by 2 bases and J by 1 base, leaving 6 bases between them. DNA of the CDR3: TGTGCCAGCAGCGTTCAGGGGAACACTGAAGCTTTCTTT. As protein: CASSVQGNTEAFF.

This chain uses TRBV5-4 with TRBJ2-1, with D perhaps TRBD2 (6 bases). The V gene's germline CDR1 is SGHNT and CDR2 YYREEE (reference sequence). With 4 bases removed from V and 2 bases from J, the gap between germline ends came to 16 bases. There are 16 residues in the CDR3. The CDR3 DNA reads TGTGCCAGCAGCCCGTGGGGGACTGCTCCCTACAATGAGCAGTTCTTC. It is translated as CASSPWGTAPYNEQFF.

The CDR3 bases are TGCGCCAGCGGGTATGGGGTCAGGGGAGCGTCTGGGGCCAACGTCCTGACTTTC. As protein: CASGYGVRGASGANVLTF. The chain recombines TRBV4-1 with TRBJ2-6; TRBD1 is a possible D gene (6 bases). Between the trimmed V and J ends, which lost 8 bases and 1 base, there was a span of 21 bases. Per germline, CDR1 MGHRA and CDR2 YSYEKL. CDR3 length equals 18 residues.

J is TRBJ2-5 and V is TRBV25-1; 8 bases fit TRBD2. CDR3 length: 15 residues. CDR1 and CDR2 from the germline V gene are MGHDK and SYGVNS. V was clipped by 8 bases and J by 5 bases; unmatched bases: 13. CDR3 coding DNA: TGTGCCAGCGCTGTTAGCGGGAAAGCAGGGGAGACCCAGTACTTC. Amino acid sequence: CASAVSGKAGETQYF.

J is TRBJ2-3 and V is TRBV7-2, with no clear D. From germline, CDR1 is SGHTA and CDR2 FQGNSA. CDR3 length: 12 amino acids. Trimming pared 4 bases from V and 0 bases from J, leaving 2 bases between. Written as DNA, the CDR3 is TGTGCCAGCAGCTCTAGCACAGATACGCAGTATTTT. Amino acid sequence: CASSSSTDTQYF.

This chain joins TRBV5-1 and TRBJ2-4; D possibly corresponds to TRBD2 (5 bases). The V end lost 4 bases, the J end lost 0 bases, and 14 bases lay between the germline ends. The CDR3 sequence is 16 residues long. Germline CDR1 reads SGHRS; CDR2 reads YFSETQ. The CDR3 is CASSHYGMLAKNIQYF. CDR3 DNA: TGCGCCAGCAGCCATTACGGGATGCTAGCCAAAAACATTCAGTACTTC.

The chain couples TRBV2 to TRBJ2-7, with D perhaps TRBD2 (7 bases). Germline V gene data show CDR1 as SNHLY and CDR2 as FYNNEI. CDR3 length equals 15 residues. Trimming stripped 1 base from V and 7 bases from J, with 17 bases between. The CDR3 coding sequence is TGTGCCAGCAGTGAAGAAGGGGGAGGGCCGGAAGAGCAGTACTTC. Its translation: CASSEEGGGPEEQYF.

This chain links TRBV6-5 with TRBJ1-3; D unresolved. The germline V gene encodes CDR1 MNHEY and CDR2 SVGAGI. Trimming cost V 2 bases and J 7 bases, with 9 bases left between them. The CDR3 consists of 13 residues. CDR3 bases: TGTGCCAGCAGTTACACAGTGGGTAACACCATATATTTT. Protein: CASSYTVGNTIYF.